This T cell receptor (beta chain) emerged from a study of T-cell reconstitution after alpha-beta-depleted transplantation in children. Study-level results: About two months after transplant, alpha-beta T cells reportedly came from several hundred expanded graft clones.

This clonotype appeared many times. The antigen is unknown. It was with unique molecular identifiers that the TCRbeta library was prepared. MiXCR was run by TCRdb on the PCR reads, yielding one entry per CDR3 protein. The table records fewer than 700,000 distinct CDR3 sequences, around 13% of them present only once. CDR1 is DFQATT, CDR2 SNEGSKA, per germline (reference sequence). This CDR3 comprises 16 residues. Trimming pared 6 bases from V and 0 bases from J, leaving 18 bases between. This receptor was identified in a male patient under 18 who had a stem cell transplant for acute myeloid leukemia, so the T cells may come from the graft donor. The rearrangement joins TRBV20-1 to TRBJ2-4, with D perhaps matching TRBD1 (5 bases). This specimen consisted of PBMCs, mostly from graft donor cells, obtained 360 days after TCRalphabeta/CD19-depleted stem cell transplant. DNA of the CDR3: TGCAGTGCCCGATCCTTGCGACAGCTAGCCAAAAACATTCAGTACTTC. It codes for CSARSLRQLAKNIQYF.